Below, 21 T cell receptor beta chains from the same sample are listed, as sequenced in a study of T cell responses to AZD1222 COVID-19 vaccine. Libraries were prepared by immunoSEQ multiplex PCR; TCRdb keeps only in-frame clonotypes and omits some of them. The table records around 150,000 clones, about nine tenths of them present only once. The specimen was peripheral blood, collected on day 0 of AZD1222 vaccination. The source is an adult in good health.

The J gene is TRBJ2-1, the V gene TRBV30, with 10 bases identical to TRBD1. J lost 15 bases, V lost 0 bases, and 5 bases had no gene match. The CDR3 has 12 amino acids. The germline CDR1 and CDR2 sequences are GTSNPN and SVGIG (reference sequence). The CDR3 DNA reads TGTGCCTGGAGTGTAGTGGGACAGGGGCCGTTCTTC. As protein: CAWSVVGQGPFF.

V and J are TRBV5-4 and TRBJ2-7, with 9 bases that match TRBD1. Trimming took 2 bases from V and 6 from J; bases not matched to a gene: 6. The germline V gene has CDR1 SGHNT and CDR2 YYREEE (reference sequence). This CDR3 is 14 amino acids long. Here the CDR3 reads CASSLQQGAGEQYF. CDR3 DNA sequence: TGTGCCAGCAGCTTACAACAGGGGGCGGGCGAGCAGTACTTC.

This clone was recorded only once. The chain employs TRBV7-9 and TRBJ1-1, with D possibly TRBD1 on 5 matching bases. This CDR3 has 15 amino acids. V gave up 5 bases and J gave up 0 bases, with 13 bases separating them. From germline, CDR1 is SEHNR and CDR2 FQNEAQ (reference sequence). In nucleotides, the CDR3 is TGTGCCAGCAGCATGGGGAGACAGATGAACACTGAAGCTTTCTTT. This sequence encodes CASSMGRQMNTEAFF.

This clone has only a few counts. The chain uses TRBV2 and TRBJ1-2; 11 bases map to TRBD1. Trimming cost V 9 bases and J 5 bases; bases outside gene matches: 5. The CDR3 runs to 13 residues. Germline V gives CDR1 SNHLY, CDR2 FYNNEI. The CDR3 coding sequence is TGTGCCAGTTTGGACAGGGGGCGATATGGCTACACCTTC. Translation gives CASLDRGRYGYTF.

The V gene is TRBV30, the J gene TRBJ2-7; D not resolved. CDR1 and CDR2 from the germline V gene are GTSNPN and SVGIG (reference sequence). The CDR3 has 13 residues. The V gene lost 1 base and the J gene lost 5 bases, with 12 bases spanning the gap. The CDR3 nucleotides read TGTGCCTGGAGTGGAGTAGGGTCCAACGAGCAGTACTTC. Translation gives CAWSGVGSNEQYF.

The rearrangement joins TRBV3-1 (or the pseudogene TRBV3-2) to TRBJ1-3, with D uncertain. This CDR3 spans 15 amino acids. The V and J ends lost 2 bases and 2 bases respectively, with 10 bases between them. CDR1 is LGHDT and CDR2 is YNNKEL in the germline V gene (reference sequence). CDR3 residues: CASSQSLGPGNTIYF. The CDR3 DNA is TGTGCCAGCAGCCAATCACTAGGGCCTGGAAACACCATATATTTT.

This clone was recorded once. The V call is TRBV24-1, the J call TRBJ2-5; 9 positions agree with TRBD1. The CDR3 is 13 residues long. V gave up 9 bases and J gave up 1 base; unmatched junction bases: 2. CDR1 is KGHDR and CDR2 is SFDVKD in the germline V gene. The CDR3 sequence: CATGTGSQETQYF. CDR3 sequence (DNA): TGTGCCACCGGGACAGGGAGCCAAGAGACCCAGTACTTC.

This clone was observed a few times. The gene calls are TRBV4-2 and TRBJ1-2, with D tentatively TRBD1 (5 bases). The CDR3 extends over 15 amino acids. Germline values: CDR1 LGHNA, CDR2 YNFKEQ. The V gene lost 3 bases and the J gene lost 4 bases, with 15 bases spanning the gap. CDR3 bases: TGTGCCAGCAGCCAGGGGGAACCTGCCGCCTATGGCTACACCTTC. This codes for CASSQGEPAAYGYTF.

The rearrangement joins TRBV6-1 to TRBJ1-4, with D maybe TRBD1 (5 bases). CDR1 is MNHNS and CDR2 is SASEGT in the germline V gene. Trimming took 4 bases from V and 0 from J, leaving 12 bases between them. The CDR3 has 16 amino acids. CDR3 residues: CASSGQFSPTNEKLFF. In nucleotides, the CDR3 is TGTGCCAGCAGTGGACAGTTTTCCCCAACTAATGAAAAACTGTTTTTT.

The rearrangement joins TRBV5-1 to TRBJ2-2, with D maybe TRBD1 (6 bases). The CDR3 has 15 residues. The V end lost 4 bases, the J end lost 4 bases, and 14 bases lay between the germline ends. CDR1 is SGHRS, CDR2 YFSETQ, per germline. CDR3 sequence: CASSGSQGPTGELFF. DNA of the CDR3: TGCGCCAGCAGCGGGTCCCAGGGGCCCACCGGGGAGCTGTTTTTT.

The rearrangement uses TRBV6-5 and TRBJ1-5; 8 bases line up with TRBD1. Germline CDR1 MNHEY, CDR2 SVGAGI. The CDR3 extends over 14 amino acids. V shed 4 bases, J shed 2 bases, and the junction held 1 base outside the gene matches. The CDR3 bases are TGTGCCAGCAGTTCACAGGGGGGCAATCAGCCCCAGCATTTT. It is translated as CASSSQGGNQPQHF.

V and J are TRBV28 and TRBJ1-5; D unclear. The V end was cut by 6 bases, the J end by 0 bases, with 12 bases between. The CDR3 is 15 amino acids. Germline V CDR1 and CDR2: MDHEN, SYDVKM. The CDR3 reads CASRELFYSNQPQHF. CDR3 nucleotides: TGTGCCAGCAGAGAGCTATTTTATAGCAATCAGCCCCAGCATTTT.

The V gene is TRBV4-3, the J gene TRBJ1-5; D is uncertain. V was trimmed by 1 base and J by 5 bases, leaving 12 bases between them. This CDR3 has 15 residues. The germline V gene encodes CDR1 LGHNA and CDR2 YSLEER. The CDR3 loop reads CASSQAFGGDQPQHF. In DNA form, the CDR3 reads TGCGCCAGCAGCCAAGCATTCGGCGGGGATCAGCCCCAGCATTTT.

The chain is built from TRBV12-3 or TRBV12-4 and TRBJ2-7; either TRBD1 or TRBD2 may supply D (5 bases each). The CDR3 is made up of 13 amino acids. V was trimmed by 5 bases and J by 4 bases, leaving 12 bases between them. The CDR3 here is CASSAGTLYEQYF. In DNA form, the CDR3 reads TGTGCCAGCAGTGCCGGGACCCTATACGAGCAGTACTTC.

The sample holds many counts of this clone. V is TRBV5-1 and J is TRBJ2-7; TRBD2 matches at 9 bases. From germline, CDR1 is SGHRS and CDR2 YFSETQ. V trimming: 4 bases; J trimming: 6 bases; junction bases outside the gene matches: 5. The length of the CDR3 is 13 residues. Written as DNA, the CDR3 is TGCGCCAGCAGCGTTTCTAGCGGGATCGAGCAGTACTTC. It specifies CASSVSSGIEQYF.

This chain uses TRBV29-1 with TRBJ1-2; D may be TRBD1 (5 bases). Trimming pared 7 bases from V and 6 bases from J, leaving 15 bases between. The CDR3 extends over 12 amino acids. Germline loops: CDR1 SQVTM, CDR2 ANQGSEA. CDR3 in amino acids: CSARDGANGYTF. CDR3 DNA sequence: TGCAGCGCTCGGGACGGTGCTAATGGCTACACCTTC.

This sequence joins TRBV10-3 and TRBJ2-1; possibly TRBD1 for D (6 bases). V lost 6 bases to trimming and J lost 13 bases, with 16 bases between them. The CDR3 is 12 amino acids. CDR1 and CDR2 (germline): ENHRY, SYGVKD. The CDR3 DNA reads TGTGCCATCAGGGAAACCCAGGGGACCCAGTTCTTC. This gives the protein CAIRETQGTQFF.

The rearrangement uses TRBV9 and TRBJ2-5; 13 bases align to TRBD2. After removal of 0 bases from V and 4 bases from J, the junction contained 9 bases not matched to a gene. The CDR3 spans 18 residues. Germline-derived CDR1 and CDR2 are SGDLS and YYNGEE. CDR3 nucleotide sequence: TGTGCCAGCAGCGTAGGGCAGGGGGGACTAGCGGGACTAGAGACCCAGTACTTC. This encodes CASSVGQGGLAGLETQYF.

The chain recombines TRBV29-1 with TRBJ1-4, with 7 bases aligning to TRBD1. V dropped 4 bases and J dropped 11; count of bases not matched to a gene: 7. The CDR3 consists of 12 residues. The germline V gene has CDR1 SQVTM and CDR2 ANQGSEA. CDR3 residues: CSVGQGSGKLFF. The CDR3 coding sequence is TGCAGCGTTGGACAGGGCTCTGGGAAACTGTTTTTT.

J is TRBJ1-2 and V is TRBV28, with 8 bases that match TRBD1. V gave up 6 bases and J gave up 5 bases; unmatched junction bases: 5. Germline CDR1 and CDR2: MDHEN and SYDVKM. The CDR3 extends over 13 amino acids. The CDR3 sequence is CASSGDRIYGYTF. In DNA, the CDR3 is TGTGCCAGCAGCGGGGACAGGATATATGGCTACACCTTC.

The gene calls are TRBV9 and TRBJ2-7; possibly TRBD1 for D (5 bases). Germline V gene lookup returns CDR1 SGDLS and CDR2 YYNGEE. The germline V and J ends were trimmed by 4 bases and 3 bases, with 14 bases remaining between them. The CDR3 is made up of 14 amino acids. The CDR3, as DNA: TGTGCCAGCAGCTCCCAGGGTCCAAGCTACGAGCAGTACTTC. This translates into CASSSQGPSYEQYF. Based on the CDR3 plus reference TRBV9 and TRBJ2-7, the full variable domain is DSGVTQTPKHLITATGQRVTLRCSPRSGDLSVYWYQQSLDQGLQFLIQYYNGEERAKGNILERFSAQQFPDLHSELNLSSLELGDSALYFCASSSQGPSYEQYFGPGTRLTVT.